The 9 T cell receptor beta chains in this list originate from one sample, sequenced in a study of CXCR3-negative and CXCR3-positive naive CD8 T cells. Study results and limitations: When CXCR3-positive naive cells were set against CXCR3-negative naive cells, the former had more hydrophobic TRB CDR3s.

Carrying UMI labels, the TRB cDNA libraries were prepared through 5' RACE. Reprocessing the 5' RACE reads, TCRdb reports a single entry for every CDR3 protein and omits DNA. Its table lists under 90,000 distinct CDR3 sequences. For these TCRs, the target antigens are not known. Sequencing was carried out using naive CXCR3+ CD8+ T cells from blood. Sample subset: CD45RO-CCR7+CD27+CD95- naive CD8+ T cells expressing CXCR3 (TNR3+). The receptors originated from a human donor in good health. Some clones in this sample may be carry-over from other donors' samples.

The CDR3 sequence is CSVDEGDGEKLFF. The V and J genes are TRBV29-1 and TRBJ1-4; as DNA is missing, the TRBD1 call by TCRdb cannot be tested. In germline, CDR1 is SQVTM, CDR2 ANQGSEA. CDR3 length: 13 residues.

The CDR3 reads CASSPGEGGEQYF. The J gene is TRBJ2-7, the V gene TRBV7-7; TCRdb names TRBD2, which stays unverified in the absence of DNA. This CDR3 has 13 residues. Germline V gene lookup returns CDR1 SSHAT and CDR2 FNYEAQ (reference sequence).

The genes are TRBV5-1 and TRBJ2-5. Germline loops: CDR1 SGHRS, CDR2 YFSETQ. CDR3 length: 13 residues. CDR3 amino acids: CASSFGPAETQYF.

The chain uses TRBV14 and TRBJ2-7; TCRdb names TRBD2, which stays unverified in the absence of DNA. Germline V gene data show CDR1 as SGHDN and CDR2 as FVKESK. The CDR3 totals 15 residues. The CDR3: CASSQERGEPYEQYF.

J is TRBJ1-1 and V is TRBV11-3; TCRdb gives TRBD1 as the D gene, but with no DNA this cannot be confirmed. This CDR3 spans 15 amino acids. Germline loops: CDR1 SGHNT, CDR2 YENEEA. The CDR3 here is CASSWGAGKGAEAFF.

The chain employs TRBV29-1 and TRBJ2-7. Germline values: CDR1 SQVTM, CDR2 ANQGSEA. The CDR3 length is 13 residues. CDR3 protein: CSVDYGDSYEQYF.

The chain has TRBV7-2 and TRBJ2-1; no DNA is available, so the TRBD1 call from TCRdb remains unchecked. The V gene's germline CDR1 is SGHTA and CDR2 FQGNSA. This CDR3 has 13 residues. The CDR3 spells CASSPMGGTEQFF.

The genes are TRBV28 and TRBJ1-1; the D call of TRBD1 rests on TCRdb alone, since no DNA is present to check it. The germline CDR1 and CDR2 sequences are MDHEN and SYDVKM. This CDR3 comprises 16 residues. The CDR3 sequence is CASSTGRGPIYTEAFF.

This sequence joins TRBV6-5 and TRBJ1-3; TCRdb's assignment of TRBD1 cannot be checked, as there is no DNA. This CDR3 comprises 14 residues. CDR1 is MNHEY and CDR2 is SVGAGI in the germline V gene. The CDR3 loop reads CASSRRGLGNTIYF.